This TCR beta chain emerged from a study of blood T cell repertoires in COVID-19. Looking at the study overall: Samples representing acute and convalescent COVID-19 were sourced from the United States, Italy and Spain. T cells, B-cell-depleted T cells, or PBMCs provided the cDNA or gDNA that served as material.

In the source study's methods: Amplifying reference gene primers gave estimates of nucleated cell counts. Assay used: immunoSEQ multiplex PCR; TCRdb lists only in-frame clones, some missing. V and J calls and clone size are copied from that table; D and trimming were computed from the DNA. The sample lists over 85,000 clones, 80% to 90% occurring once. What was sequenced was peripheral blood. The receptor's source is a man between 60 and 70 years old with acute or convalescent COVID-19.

The CDR3 DNA reads TGCAGCGTTGTGGCCAGGGGTGCCTATGGCTACACCTTC. Protein: CSVVARGAYGYTF. The gene calls are TRBV29-1 and TRBJ1-2, with D perhaps matching TRBD1 (6 bases). In germline, CDR1 is SQVTM, CDR2 ANQGSEA. The CDR3 is 13 residues long. V was shortened by 4 bases and J by 4 bases, with 13 bases between the two germline ends.